This T cell receptor beta chain emerged from a study of patients and donors after allogeneic stem cell transplantation. TCRdb used MiXCR to reprocess the RT-PCR reads, holding one entry per CDR3 protein. Of roughly 200,000 distinct CDR3 sequences in the sample, roughly two fifths were seen once. This TCR was recovered from a human donor who was either an allogeneic HSCT recipient or a stem cell or donor lymphocyte infusion donor (not recorded which). It is not recorded whose cells these are; they may come from a transplant donor. The sample taken for sequencing was blood, either unsorted or a sorted T cell fraction (not recorded which).

The CDR3 reads CSVLRGAPTGEQFF. The CDR3 region has the DNA TGCAGTGTGCTGCGGGGGGCCCCTACAGGAGAGCAGTTCTTC. The chain uses TRBV20-1 and TRBJ2-1; 8 bases are shared with TRBD2. The CDR3 contains 14 residues. Trimming at V came to 7 bases and at J to 10 bases, leaving 15 bases not matched to a gene. In germline, CDR1 is DFQATT, CDR2 SNEGSKA (reference sequence).